Listed below are T cell receptor beta chains from one sample, sequenced in a study of shared clonotypes between healthy human individuals. Some clones are missing from TCRdb's copy, which holds only in-frame ones; the method was immunoSEQ multiplex PCR. The sample contains 450,000 to 500,000 clones, more than 75% of which appear only once. The sequenced material came from PBMCs. These receptors were obtained from a woman aged 40 to 50 in good health. Some clones in this sample may be carry-over from other donors' samples. CDR3s include the opening cysteine and the closing phenylalanine or tryptophan. Each record gives: J gene, CDR3 length, clone size, D gene, V gene, CDR3 DNA, CDR3 protein. A D gene is named only where the DNA matches it firmly. Clone size is stated in some rows and not others, as once, few, many or a class when expanded.

>TRBJ1-5|12|-|-|TRBV7-2
TGTGCCAGCAGTCTGCAGGGGCAGCCCCAGCATTTT
CASSLQGQPQHF
>TRBJ1-2|12|-|TRBD1|TRBV5-1
TGCGCCAGCAGCGGAACAGGGGATGGCTACACCTTC
CASSGTGDGYTF
>TRBJ2-6|17|-|-|TRBV29-1
TGCAGCGTTGAAGCGGGAATGGGGTACTCTGGGGCCAACGTCCTGACTTTC
CSVEAGMGYSGANVLTF
>TRBJ2-5|14|-|TRBD1|TRBV10-1
TGCGCCAGCAGTGAGGGGACAGCTCAAGAGACCCAGTACTTC
CASSEGTAQETQYF
>TRBJ1-3|13|-|-|TRBV28
TGTGCCAGCAGTTTATTCAACGGGTACACCATATATTTT
CASSLFNGYTIYF
>TRBJ2-1|16|-|-|TRBV7-9
TGTGCCAGCAGCTTAGAGTTCGGGAGTAAGTACAATGAGCAGTTCTTC
CASSLEFGSKYNEQFF
>TRBJ2-1|14|once|TRBD2|TRBV29-1
TGCAGCGGAAGCACTAGCGGGAGGTCCCGTGAGCAGTTCTTC
CSGSTSGRSREQFF
>TRBJ2-5|13|-|-|TRBV6-6
TGTGCCAGCAGTAGCCCGGCCGGTGAGACCCAGTACTTC
CASSSPAGETQYF
>TRBJ2-3|15|-|-|TRBV19
TGTGCCAGTGCTGACCGTAGCGATGGCACAGATACGCAGTATTTT
CASADRSDGTDTQYF
>TRBJ2-7|15|-|-|TRBV27
TGTGCCAGCAGTAGATCACAGGGCCCTTTCTACGAGCAGTACTTC
CASSRSQGPFYEQYF
>TRBJ1-5|12|-|-|TRBV19
TGTGCCAGTAGTATACCCGGGGGCCCCCAGCATTTT
CASSIPGGPQHF
>TRBJ2-1|16|-|TRBD2|TRBV7-6
TGTGCCAGCAGCTTACTACGGCCTAGCGGCAACAATGAGCAGTTCTTC
CASSLLRPSGNNEQFF
>TRBJ2-5|17|-|TRBD2|TRBV7-8
TGTGCCAGCAGTTCCAGGGGGCTAGCGGGAGGGCAAGAGACCCAGTACTTC
CASSSRGLAGGQETQYF
>TRBJ1-4|11|-|-|TRBV6-6
TGTGCCAGTCAGGGGTCTGAAAAACTGTTTTTT
CASQGSEKLFF
>TRBJ2-1|16|once|-|TRBV19
TGTGCCAGTAGTATAGAAGGACGGCCTGGGCGCAATGAGCAGTTCTTC
CASSIEGRPGRNEQFF
>TRBJ1-2|13|many|-|TRBV4-2
TGTGCCAGCAGCCAAGAATATCAAGGCGGCTACACCTTC
CASSQEYQGGYTF
>TRBJ2-7|15|-|TRBD2|TRBV19
TGTGCCAGTAGAGTTTCCGGGACTAGCGGTTACGAGCAGTACTTC
CASRVSGTSGYEQYF
>TRBJ2-7|19|-|TRBD2|TRBV4-1
TGCGCCAGCAGCCAAGATCGGGGACTAGCGGGGTCCCCCCCTTACGAGCAGTACTTC
CASSQDRGLAGSPPYEQYF
>TRBJ2-7|15|-|-|TRBV28
TGTGCCAGCAATGGCCCGGGGCGTCCCCCCTACGAGCAGTACTTC
CASNGPGRPPYEQYF
>TRBJ2-2|14|-|-|TRBV7-2
TGTGCCGGCAGCTTAGATCCGAGCACCGGGGAGCTGTTTTTT
CAGSLDPSTGELFF
>TRBJ2-1|14|-|TRBD2|TRBV29-1
TGCAGCGTGGAGAGCGGGAAGGCCTACAATGAGCAGTTCTTC
CSVESGKAYNEQFF
>TRBJ2-1|15|once|-|TRBV7-6
TGTGCCAGCAGCTTGGCAGGGCGCTCCTACAATGAGCAGTTCTTC
CASSLAGRSYNEQFF
>TRBJ2-5|13|-|-|TRBV12-5
TGTGCTAGTGTCGATAGAGCGAGTGGGGCCCAGTACTTC
CASVDRASGAQYF
>TRBJ2-7|14|-|-|TRBV11-2
TGTGCCAGCAGCGTCGGGACTTTTACCTACGAGCAGTACTTC
CASSVGTFTYEQYF
>TRBJ2-7|14|-|TRBD2|TRBV11-3
TGTGCCAGCAGCTTAGATAGGAGCGGGAGAGAGCAGTACTTC
CASSLDRSGREQYF
>TRBJ1-5|14|-|-|TRBV13
TGTGCCAGCAGCTTAAGTTATAGCAATCAGCCCCAGCATTTT
CASSLSYSNQPQHF
>TRBJ2-1|13|many|-|TRBV29-1
TGCAGCGTCGACAGCGGACCATACAATGAGCAGTTCTTC
CSVDSGPYNEQFF
>TRBJ1-5|16|-|-|TRBV6-6
TGTGCCAGCAGTTCCCCGGACTCTGGGAGCAATCAGCCCCAGCATTTT
CASSSPDSGSNQPQHF
>TRBJ2-1|12|-|TRBD2|TRBV29-1
TGCAGCGTTCTCCCCGGGGGGGGAGTCCAGTTCTTC
CSVLPGGGVQFF
>TRBJ2-6|20|-|-|TRBV9
TGTGCCAGCAGCGTATTTCCTGGAGGGACTCTGTCTTCTGGGGCCAACGTCCTGACTTTC
CASSVFPGGTLSSGANVLTF
>TRBJ2-2|15|-|TRBD2|TRBV10-2
TGCGCCAGCAAGCGGGAGGGCTCTTCTAACGGGGAGCTGTTTTTT
CASKREGSSNGELFF
>TRBJ2-3|14|-|-|TRBV11-1
TGTGCCAGCAGCCCGGGAGAGGAAACAGATACGCAGTATTTT
CASSPGEETDTQYF
>TRBJ2-7|17|-|TRBD2|TRBV5-1
TGCGCCAGCAGCCCGCCGACTAGCGGGAGGGATCTGTACGAGCAGTACTTC
CASSPPTSGRDLYEQYF
>TRBJ2-1|18|-|TRBD2|TRBV29-1
TGCAGCGTTGAAGCACCCCCCGGGGCGGGAGGTGCCTACAATGAGCAGTTCTTC
CSVEAPPGAGGAYNEQFF
>TRBJ2-7|14|-|-|TRBV27
TGTGCCAGCAGTTTCTTAGACCGGCGGGGCGAGCAGTACTTC
CASSFLDRRGEQYF
>TRBJ2-1|14|-|-|TRBV5-1
TGCGCCAGCAGCTTGGGTGGTCGAGGGGATGAGCAGTTCTTC
CASSLGGRGDEQFF
>TRBJ1-6|12|many|-|TRBV30
TGTGCCTGGAGTGACCTTAATTCACCCCTCCACTTT
CAWSDLNSPLHF
>TRBJ1-1|12|few|-|TRBV29-1
TGCAGCGCCCAGGATGGGTACACTGAAGCTTTCTTT
CSAQDGYTEAFF
>TRBJ1-2|13|-|-|TRBV7-9
TGTGCCAGCAGCTTAGGTCCCTCTTATGGCTACACCTTC
CASSLGPSYGYTF
>TRBJ2-5|15|-|TRBD2|TRBV2
TGTGCCAGTTCGCCCTTTACTAGCGTGCAAGAGACCCAGTACTTC
CASSPFTSVQETQYF